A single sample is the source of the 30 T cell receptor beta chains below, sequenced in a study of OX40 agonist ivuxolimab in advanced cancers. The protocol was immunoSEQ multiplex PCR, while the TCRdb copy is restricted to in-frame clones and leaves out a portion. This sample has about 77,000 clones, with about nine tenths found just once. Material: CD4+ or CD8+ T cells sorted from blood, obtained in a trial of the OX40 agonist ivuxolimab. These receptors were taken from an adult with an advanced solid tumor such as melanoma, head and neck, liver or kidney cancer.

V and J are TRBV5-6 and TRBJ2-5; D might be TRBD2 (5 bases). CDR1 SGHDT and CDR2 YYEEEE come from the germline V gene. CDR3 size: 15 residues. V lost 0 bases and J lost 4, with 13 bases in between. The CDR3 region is CASSLALANRETQYF. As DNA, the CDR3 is TGTGCCAGCAGCTTGGCCCTAGCTAATAGAGAGACCCAGTACTTC.

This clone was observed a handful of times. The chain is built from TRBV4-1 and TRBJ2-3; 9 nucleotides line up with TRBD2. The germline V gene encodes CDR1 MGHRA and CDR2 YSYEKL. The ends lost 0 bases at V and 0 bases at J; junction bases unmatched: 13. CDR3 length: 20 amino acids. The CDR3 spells CASSQEGQRGARKSTDTQYF. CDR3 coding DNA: TGCGCCAGCAGCCAAGAGGGGCAGCGGGGGGCTCGTAAAAGCACAGATACGCAGTATTTT.

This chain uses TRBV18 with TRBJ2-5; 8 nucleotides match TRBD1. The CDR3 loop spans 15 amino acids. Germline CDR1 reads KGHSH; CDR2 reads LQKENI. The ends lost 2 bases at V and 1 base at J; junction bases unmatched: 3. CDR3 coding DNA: TGTGCCAGCTCACCAAGACAGGGGACCCAAGAGACCCAGTACTTC. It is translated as CASSPRQGTQETQYF. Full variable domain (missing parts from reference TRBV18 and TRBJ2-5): NAGVMQNPRHLVRRRGQEARLRCSPMKGHSHVYWYRQLPEEGLKFMVYLQKENIIDESGMPKERFSAEFPKEGPSILRIQQVVRGDSAAYFCASSPRQGTQETQYFGPGTRLLVL.

CDR3 sequence reads: CASSYRADTQYF. Written as DNA, the CDR3 is TGCGCCAGCAGTTACAGGGCAGATACGCAGTATTTT. The V call is TRBV5-1, the J call TRBJ2-3; D is perhaps TRBD1 (6 bases). Germline V gene lookup returns CDR1 SGHRS and CDR2 YFSETQ. The CDR3 runs 12 residues. Trimming took 5 bases from V and 4 from J, leaving 8 bases between them.

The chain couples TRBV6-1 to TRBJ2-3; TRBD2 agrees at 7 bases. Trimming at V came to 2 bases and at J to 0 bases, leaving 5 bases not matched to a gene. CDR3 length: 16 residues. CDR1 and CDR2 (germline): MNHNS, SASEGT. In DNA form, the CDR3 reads TGTGCCAGCAGTGAATGGCGGGGGACTAGCACAGATACGCAGTATTTT. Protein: CASSEWRGTSTDTQYF.

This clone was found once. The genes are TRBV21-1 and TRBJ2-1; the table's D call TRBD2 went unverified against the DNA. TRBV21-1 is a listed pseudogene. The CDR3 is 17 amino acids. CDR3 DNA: TGTGCCAGCAGCAAAGTTAGACTAGCGGACTCCTACAATGAGCAGTTCTTC. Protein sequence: CASSKVRLADSYNEQFF.

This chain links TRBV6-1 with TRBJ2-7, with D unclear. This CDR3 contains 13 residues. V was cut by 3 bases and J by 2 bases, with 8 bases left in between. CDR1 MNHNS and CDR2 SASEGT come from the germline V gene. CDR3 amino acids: CASSDFSAYEQYF. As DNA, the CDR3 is TGTGCCAGCAGTGATTTCTCCGCCTACGAGCAGTACTTC.

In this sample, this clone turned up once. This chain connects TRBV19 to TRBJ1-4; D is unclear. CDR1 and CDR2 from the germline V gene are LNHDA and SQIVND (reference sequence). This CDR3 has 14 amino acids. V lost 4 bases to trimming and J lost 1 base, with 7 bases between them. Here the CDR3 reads CASSKAVTNEKLFF. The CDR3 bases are TGTGCCAGTAGTAAAGCAGTAACTAATGAAAAACTGTTTTTT.

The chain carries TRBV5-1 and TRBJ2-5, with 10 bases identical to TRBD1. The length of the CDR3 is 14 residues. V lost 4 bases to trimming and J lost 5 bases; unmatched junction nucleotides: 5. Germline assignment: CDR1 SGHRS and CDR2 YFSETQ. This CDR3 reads CASSQTGGWETQYF. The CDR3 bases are TGCGCCAGCAGCCAGACAGGGGGCTGGGAGACCCAGTACTTC.

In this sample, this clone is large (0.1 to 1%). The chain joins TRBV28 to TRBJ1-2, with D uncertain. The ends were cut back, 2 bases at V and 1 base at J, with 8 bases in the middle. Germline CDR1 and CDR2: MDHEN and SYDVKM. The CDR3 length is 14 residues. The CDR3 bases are TGTGCCAGCAGTTTACCCGACAATAACTATGGCTACACCTTC. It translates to CASSLPDNNYGYTF.

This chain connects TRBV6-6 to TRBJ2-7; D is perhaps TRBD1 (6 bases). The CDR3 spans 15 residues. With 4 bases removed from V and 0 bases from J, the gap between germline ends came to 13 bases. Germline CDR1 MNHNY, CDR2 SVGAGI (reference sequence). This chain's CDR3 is CASSSTGYSSYEQYF. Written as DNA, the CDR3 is TGTGCCAGCAGTTCTACAGGGTACTCCTCCTACGAGCAGTACTTC.

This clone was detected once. In DNA, the CDR3 is TGTGCCAGCAGTTCTACAAGCCCAAACTATGGCTACACCTTC. Translation gives CASSSTSPNYGYTF. The chain recombines TRBV6-5 with TRBJ1-2, with unresolved D. Looked up from germline, CDR1 is MNHEY and CDR2 is SVGAGI. V lost 4 bases, J lost 2 bases, and 11 bases lay in between. The CDR3 extends over 14 amino acids.

The CDR3 loop is CAPARGCNQPQHF. The CDR3, as DNA: TGTGCCCCGGCGAGAGGATGCAATCAGCCCCAGCATTTT. This chain joins TRBV9 and TRBJ1-5; D remains ambiguous. The CDR3 is 13 amino acids. V was shortened by 10 bases and J by 2 bases, with 13 bases between the two germline ends. The germline gives CDR1 SGDLS, CDR2 YYNGEE.

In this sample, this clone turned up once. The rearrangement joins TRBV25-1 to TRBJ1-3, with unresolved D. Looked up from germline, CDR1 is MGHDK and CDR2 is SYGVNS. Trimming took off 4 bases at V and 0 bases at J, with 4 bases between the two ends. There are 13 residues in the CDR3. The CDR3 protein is CASSVGSGNTIYF. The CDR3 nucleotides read TGTGCCAGCAGTGTTGGCTCTGGAAACACCATATATTTT.

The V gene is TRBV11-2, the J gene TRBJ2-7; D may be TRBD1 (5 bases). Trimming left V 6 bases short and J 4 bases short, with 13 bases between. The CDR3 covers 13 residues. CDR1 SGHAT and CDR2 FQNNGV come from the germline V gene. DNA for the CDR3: TGTGCCAGCAGTCGTCTCCAGGGATACGAGCAGTACTTC. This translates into CASSRLQGYEQYF.

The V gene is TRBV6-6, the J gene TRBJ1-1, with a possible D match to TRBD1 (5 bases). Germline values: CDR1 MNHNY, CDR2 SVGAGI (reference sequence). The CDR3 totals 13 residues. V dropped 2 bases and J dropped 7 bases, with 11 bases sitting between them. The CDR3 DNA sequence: TGTGCCAGCAGTTACGGGGCGGATTTTGAAGCTTTCTTT. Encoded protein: CASSYGADFEAFF.

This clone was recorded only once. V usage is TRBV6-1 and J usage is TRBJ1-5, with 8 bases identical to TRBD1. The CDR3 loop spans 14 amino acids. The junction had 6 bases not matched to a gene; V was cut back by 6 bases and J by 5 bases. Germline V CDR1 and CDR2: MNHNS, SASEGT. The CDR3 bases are TGTGCCAGCAGAGGGACAGGCAGTCATCAGCCCCAGCATTTT. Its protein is CASRGTGSHQPQHF.

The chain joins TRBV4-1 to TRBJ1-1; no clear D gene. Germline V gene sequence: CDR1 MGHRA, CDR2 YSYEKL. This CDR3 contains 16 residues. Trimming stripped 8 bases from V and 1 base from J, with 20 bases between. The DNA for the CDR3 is TGCGCCAGCTCTCGGAATCGGGGTTCAGGGAACACTGAAGCTTTCTTT. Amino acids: CASSRNRGSGNTEAFF.

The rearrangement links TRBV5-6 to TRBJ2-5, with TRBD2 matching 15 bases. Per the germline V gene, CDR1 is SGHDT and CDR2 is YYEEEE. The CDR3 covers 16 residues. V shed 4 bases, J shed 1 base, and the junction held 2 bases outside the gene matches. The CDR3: CASSGTSGGTQETQYF. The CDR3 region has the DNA TGTGCCAGCAGCGGGACTAGCGGGGGGACCCAAGAGACCCAGTACTTC.

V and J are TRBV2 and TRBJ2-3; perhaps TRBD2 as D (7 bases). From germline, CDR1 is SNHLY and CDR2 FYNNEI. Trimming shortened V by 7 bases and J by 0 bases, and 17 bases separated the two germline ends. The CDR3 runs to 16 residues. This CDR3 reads CASTQGRGTSTDTQYF. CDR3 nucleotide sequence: TGTGCCAGCACCCAAGGGAGGGGGACTAGCACAGATACGCAGTATTTT. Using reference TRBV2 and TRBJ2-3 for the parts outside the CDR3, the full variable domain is EPEVTQTPSHQVTQMGQEVILRCVPISNHLYFYWYRQILGQKVEFLVSFYNNEISEKSEIFDDQFSVERPDGSNFTLKIRSTKLEDSAMYFCASTQGRGTSTDTQYFGPGTRLTVL.

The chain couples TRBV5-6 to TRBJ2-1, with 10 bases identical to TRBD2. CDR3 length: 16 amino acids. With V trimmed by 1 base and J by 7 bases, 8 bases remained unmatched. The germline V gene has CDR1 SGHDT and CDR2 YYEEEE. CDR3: CASSLYPSGSKNEQFF. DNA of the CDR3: TGTGCCAGCAGCTTGTATCCTAGCGGGAGTAAGAATGAGCAGTTCTTC.

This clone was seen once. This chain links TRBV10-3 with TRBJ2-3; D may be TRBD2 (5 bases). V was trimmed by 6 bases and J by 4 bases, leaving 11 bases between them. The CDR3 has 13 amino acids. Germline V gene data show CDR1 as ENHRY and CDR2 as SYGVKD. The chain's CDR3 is CAISRGLADTQYF. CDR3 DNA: TGTGCCATCAGCAGAGGGCTGGCAGATACGCAGTATTTT.

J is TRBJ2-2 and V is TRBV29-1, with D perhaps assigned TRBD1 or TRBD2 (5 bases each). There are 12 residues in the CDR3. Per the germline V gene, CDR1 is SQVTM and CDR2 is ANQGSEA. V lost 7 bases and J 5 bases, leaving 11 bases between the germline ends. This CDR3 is CSAERGTGELFF. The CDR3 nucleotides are TGCAGCGCAGAGAGGGGAACCGGGGAGCTGTTTTTT.

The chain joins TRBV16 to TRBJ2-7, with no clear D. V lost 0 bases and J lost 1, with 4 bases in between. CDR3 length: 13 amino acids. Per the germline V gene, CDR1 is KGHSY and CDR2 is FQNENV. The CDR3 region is CASSQSHSYEQYF. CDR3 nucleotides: TGTGCCAGCAGCCAATCCCATTCCTACGAGCAGTACTTC.

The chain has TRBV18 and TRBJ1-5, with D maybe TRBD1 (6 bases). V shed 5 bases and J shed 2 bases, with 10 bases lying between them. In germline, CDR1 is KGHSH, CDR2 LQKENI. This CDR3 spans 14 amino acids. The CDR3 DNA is TGTGCCAGCTCAGCGACAGGAGGCAATCAGCCCCAGCATTTT. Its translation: CASSATGGNQPQHF.

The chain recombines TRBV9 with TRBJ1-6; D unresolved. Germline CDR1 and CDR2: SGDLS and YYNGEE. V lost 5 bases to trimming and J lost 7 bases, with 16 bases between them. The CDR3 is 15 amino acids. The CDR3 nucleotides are TGTGCCAGCAGAGGAGGAACATTCCCGAATTCACCCCTCCACTTT. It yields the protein CASRGGTFPNSPLHF.

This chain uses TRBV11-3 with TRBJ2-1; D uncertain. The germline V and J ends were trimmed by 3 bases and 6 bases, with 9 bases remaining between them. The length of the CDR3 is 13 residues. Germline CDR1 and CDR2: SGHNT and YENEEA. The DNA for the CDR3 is TGTGCCAGCAGCTTTTTAATGGGCAATGAGCAGTTCTTC. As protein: CASSFLMGNEQFF.

This chain's CDR3 is CASSGDRALGYGYTF. The CDR3 DNA reads TGTGCCAGCAGCGGCGACAGGGCCCTTGGGTATGGCTACACCTTC. The chain combines TRBV13 with TRBJ1-2; TRBD1 aligns across 7 bases. Germline V gives CDR1 PRHDT, CDR2 FYEKMQ (reference sequence). Losses at the gene ends were 5 bases for V and 5 bases for J; bases not matched to a gene: 11. This CDR3 region has 15 residues.

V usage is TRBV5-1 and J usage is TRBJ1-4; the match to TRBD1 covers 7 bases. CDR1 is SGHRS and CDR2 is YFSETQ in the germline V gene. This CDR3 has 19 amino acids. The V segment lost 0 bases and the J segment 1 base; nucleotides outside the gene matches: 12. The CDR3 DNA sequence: TGCGCCAGCAGCTTGGCGTTCCCAGGGGGTTTGGGAACTAATGAAAAACTGTTTTTT. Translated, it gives CASSLAFPGGLGTNEKLFF.

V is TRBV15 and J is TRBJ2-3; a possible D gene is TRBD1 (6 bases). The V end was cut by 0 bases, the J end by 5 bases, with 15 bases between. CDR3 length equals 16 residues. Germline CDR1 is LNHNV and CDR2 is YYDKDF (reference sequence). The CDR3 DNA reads TGTGCCACCAGCAGAGATAGGGCAGGGGCGGGAGATACGCAGTATTTT. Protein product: CATSRDRAGAGDTQYF.